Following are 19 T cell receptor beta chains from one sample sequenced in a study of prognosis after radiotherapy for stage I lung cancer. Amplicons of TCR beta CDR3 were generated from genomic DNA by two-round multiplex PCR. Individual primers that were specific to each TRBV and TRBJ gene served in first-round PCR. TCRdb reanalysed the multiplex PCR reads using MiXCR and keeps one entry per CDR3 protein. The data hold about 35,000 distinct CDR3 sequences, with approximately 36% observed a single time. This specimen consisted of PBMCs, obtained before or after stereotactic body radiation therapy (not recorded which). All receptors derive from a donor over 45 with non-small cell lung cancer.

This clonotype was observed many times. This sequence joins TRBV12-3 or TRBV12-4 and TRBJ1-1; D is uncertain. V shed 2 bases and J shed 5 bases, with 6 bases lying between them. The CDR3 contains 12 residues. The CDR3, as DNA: TGTGCCAGCAGTTTATGGAAGACTGAAGCTTTCTTT. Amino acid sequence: CASSLWKTEAFF.

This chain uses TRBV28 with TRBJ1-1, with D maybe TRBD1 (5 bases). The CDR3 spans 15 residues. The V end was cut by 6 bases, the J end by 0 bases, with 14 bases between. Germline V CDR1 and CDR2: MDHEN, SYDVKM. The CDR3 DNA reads TGTGCCAGCAGGGATAGCGGGACTGTGAACACTGAAGCTTTCTTT. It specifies CASRDSGTVNTEAFF.

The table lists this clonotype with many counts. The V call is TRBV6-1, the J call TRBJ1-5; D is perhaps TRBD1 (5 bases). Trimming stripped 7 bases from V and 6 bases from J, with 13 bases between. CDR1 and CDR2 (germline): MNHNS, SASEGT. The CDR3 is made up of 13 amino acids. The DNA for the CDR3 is TGTGCCAGCACCCCAAAGGGGAGTCAGCCCCAGCATTTT. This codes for CASTPKGSQPQHF.

CDR3 in DNA: TGTGCCAGCAGCCAAACTAGCGGGAGGGCCGGTGAGACCCAGTACTTC. Amino acids: CASSQTSGRAGETQYF. The chain combines TRBV4-2 with TRBJ2-5; 13 bases fit TRBD2. CDR3 size: 16 residues. J lost 5 bases, V lost 2 bases, and 5 bases had no gene match. CDR1 LGHNA and CDR2 YNFKEQ come from the germline V gene.

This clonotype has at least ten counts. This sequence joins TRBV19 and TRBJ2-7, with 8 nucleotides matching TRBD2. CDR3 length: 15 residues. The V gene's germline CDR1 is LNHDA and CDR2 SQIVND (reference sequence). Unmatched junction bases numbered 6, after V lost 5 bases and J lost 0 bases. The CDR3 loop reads CASSAGGGSSYEQYF. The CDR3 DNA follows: TGTGCCAGTAGTGCCGGGGGGGGCTCCTCCTACGAGCAGTACTTC.

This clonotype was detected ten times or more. CDR3 nucleotide sequence: TGTGCCAGCAGCGCCAACCAAGAGACCCAGTACTTC. Translated: CASSANQETQYF. The gene calls are TRBV7-8 and TRBJ2-5; D uncertain. Germline CDR1 SGHVS, CDR2 FQNEAQ. This CDR3 has 12 residues. Trimming pared 5 bases from V and 0 bases from J, leaving 4 bases between.

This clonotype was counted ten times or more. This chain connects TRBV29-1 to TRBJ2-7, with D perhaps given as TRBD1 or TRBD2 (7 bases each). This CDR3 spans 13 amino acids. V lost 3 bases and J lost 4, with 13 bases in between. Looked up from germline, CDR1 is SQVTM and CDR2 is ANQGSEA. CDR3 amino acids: CSVDRGGSYEQYF. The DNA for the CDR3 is TGCAGCGTTGACAGGGGGGGGTCGTACGAGCAGTACTTC.

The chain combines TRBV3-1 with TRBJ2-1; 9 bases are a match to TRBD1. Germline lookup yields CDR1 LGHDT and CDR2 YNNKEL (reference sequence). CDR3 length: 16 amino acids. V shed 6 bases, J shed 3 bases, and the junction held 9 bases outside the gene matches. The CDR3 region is CASRPTGQGIYNEQFF. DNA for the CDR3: TGTGCCAGCAGGCCAACGGGACAGGGTATCTACAATGAGCAGTTCTTC.

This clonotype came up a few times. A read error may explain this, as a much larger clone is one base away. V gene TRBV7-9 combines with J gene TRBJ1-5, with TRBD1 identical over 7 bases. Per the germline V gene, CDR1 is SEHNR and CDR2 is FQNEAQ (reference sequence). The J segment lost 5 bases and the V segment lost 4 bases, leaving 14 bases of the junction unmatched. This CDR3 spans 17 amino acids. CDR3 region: CASSSTRDSGLHQPQHF. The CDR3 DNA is TGTGCCAGCAGCTCTACGCGGGACAGTGGGCTTCATCAGCCCCAGCATTTT.

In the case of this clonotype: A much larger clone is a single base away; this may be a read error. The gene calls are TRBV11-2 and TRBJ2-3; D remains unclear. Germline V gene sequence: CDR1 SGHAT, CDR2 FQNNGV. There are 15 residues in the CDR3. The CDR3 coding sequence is TGTGCCAGCAGCCCCCGGACCGCAGGCACAGATTCGCAGTATTTT. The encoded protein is CASSPRTAGTDSQYF.

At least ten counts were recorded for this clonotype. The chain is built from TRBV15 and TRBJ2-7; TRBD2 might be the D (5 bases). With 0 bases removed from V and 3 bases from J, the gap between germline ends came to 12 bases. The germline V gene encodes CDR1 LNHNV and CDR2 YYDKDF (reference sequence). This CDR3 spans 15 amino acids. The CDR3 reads CATSRDFAGIYEQYF. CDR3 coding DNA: TGTGCCACCAGCAGAGATTTTGCGGGTATCTACGAGCAGTACTTC.

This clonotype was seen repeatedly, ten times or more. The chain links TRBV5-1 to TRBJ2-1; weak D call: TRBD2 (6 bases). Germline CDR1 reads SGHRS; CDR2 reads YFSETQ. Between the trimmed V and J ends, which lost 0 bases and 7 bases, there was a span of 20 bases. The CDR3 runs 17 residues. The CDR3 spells CASSLEGGGTAGNEQFF. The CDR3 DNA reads TGCGCCAGCAGCTTGGAGGGAGGTGGGACGGCGGGGAATGAGCAGTTCTTC. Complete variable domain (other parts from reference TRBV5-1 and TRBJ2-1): KAGVTQTPRYLIKTRGQQVTLSCSPISGHRSVSWYQQTPGQGLQFLFEYFSETQRNKGNFPGRFSGRQFSNSRSEMNVSTLELGDSALYLCASSLEGGGTAGNEQFFGPGTRLTVL.

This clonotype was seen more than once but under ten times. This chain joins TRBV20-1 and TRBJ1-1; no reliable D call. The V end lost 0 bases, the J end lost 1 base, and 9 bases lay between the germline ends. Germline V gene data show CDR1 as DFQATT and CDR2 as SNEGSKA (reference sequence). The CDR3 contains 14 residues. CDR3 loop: CSAREGNSNTEAFF. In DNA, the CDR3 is TGCAGTGCTAGAGAGGGCAATTCGAACACTGAAGCTTTCTTT.

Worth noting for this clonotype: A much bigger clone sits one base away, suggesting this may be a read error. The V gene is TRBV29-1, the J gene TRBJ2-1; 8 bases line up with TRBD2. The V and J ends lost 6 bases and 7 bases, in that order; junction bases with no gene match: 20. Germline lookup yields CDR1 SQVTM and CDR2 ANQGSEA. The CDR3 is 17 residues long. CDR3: CSVWGLVMAGGGNEQFF. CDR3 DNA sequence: TGCAGCGTGTGGGGGTTGGTTATGGCGGGAGGAGGTAATGAGCAGTTCTTC.

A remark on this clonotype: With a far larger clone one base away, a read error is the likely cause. The CDR3 nucleotides read TGTGCCAGCAGTTACTCGTTGGGGGGCCCAGATACGCAGTATTTT. Amino acid sequence: CASSYSLGGPDTQYF. The chain couples TRBV6-2 or TRBV6-3 to TRBJ2-3, with D tentatively TRBD1 or TRBD2 (6 bases each). Germline V lookup: CDR1 MNHEY, CDR2 SVGEGT. Trimming removed 0 bases at V and 4 bases at J, with 11 bases between. The CDR3 has 15 amino acids.

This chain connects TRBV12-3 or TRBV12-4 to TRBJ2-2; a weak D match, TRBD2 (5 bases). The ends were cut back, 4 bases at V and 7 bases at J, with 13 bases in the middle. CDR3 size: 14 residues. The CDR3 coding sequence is TGTGCCAGCAGTTCGGGGAGCCCCAACGGGGAGCTGTTTTTT. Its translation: CASSSGSPNGELFF.

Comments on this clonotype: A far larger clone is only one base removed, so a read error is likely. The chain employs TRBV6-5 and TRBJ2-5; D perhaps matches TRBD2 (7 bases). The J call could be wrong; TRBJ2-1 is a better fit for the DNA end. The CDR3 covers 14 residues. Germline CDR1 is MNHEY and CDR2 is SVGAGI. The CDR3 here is CASSNSGGGNGQFF. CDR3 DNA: TGTGCCAGCAGTAACTCGGGGGGCGGGAATGGGCAGTTCTTC.

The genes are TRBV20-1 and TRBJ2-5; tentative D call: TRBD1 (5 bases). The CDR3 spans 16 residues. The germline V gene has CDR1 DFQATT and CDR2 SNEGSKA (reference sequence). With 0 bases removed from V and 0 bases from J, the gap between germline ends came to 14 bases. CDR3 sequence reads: CSARDLGKGYQETQYF. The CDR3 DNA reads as TGCAGTGCTAGAGATTTGGGGAAGGGGTACCAAGAGACCCAGTACTTC.

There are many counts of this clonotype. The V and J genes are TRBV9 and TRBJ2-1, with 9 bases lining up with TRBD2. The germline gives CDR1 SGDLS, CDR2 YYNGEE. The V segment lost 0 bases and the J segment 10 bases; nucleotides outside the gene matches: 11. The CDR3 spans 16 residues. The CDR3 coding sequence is TGTGCCAGCAGCGTAGGTCCTAGCGGGGATCGGCTGGAGCAGTTCTTC. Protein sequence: CASSVGPSGDRLEQFF.